This T cell receptor beta chain was sequenced for a study of T cells in Graves' hyperthyroidism and ophthalmopathy. This clonotype was seen many times. Its specificity is not known. With 1 base removed from V and 6 bases from J, the gap between germline ends came to 4 bases. This CDR3 is 11 amino acids long. The germline CDR1 and CDR2 sequences are LGHDT and YNNKEL (reference sequence). The investigators amplified TCR beta CDR3 regions from RNA transcripts. With the HTBI primer set, the TCR CDR3 went through a first round of RT-PCR. Using its own MiXCR run on the multiplex PCR reads, TCRdb lists one record per CDR3 protein. The table lists about 360,000 distinct CDR3 sequences, about 13% of them singletons, with roughly 9.2% in the top ten. PBMCs came from about 10 ml fresh peripheral blood. Notes on the study in general: Clonotypes that were expanded in thyroid above 0.001 mostly appeared in blood too. A 13 V-J signature model discriminated ophthalmopathy versus stable hyperthyroidism. Before onset, ophthalmopathy was predicted by the model a median 6.5 months earlier.

The chain recombines TRBV3-1 with TRBJ2-7; no reliable D call. The sample comprised blood. This receptor was taken from a woman aged 18-30 years with Graves' hyperthyroidism. As DNA, the CDR3 is TGTGCCAGCAGCCAAGTCGGCGAGCAGTACTTC. Translation gives CASSQVGEQYF.